These T cell receptor beta chains were read from a single sample in a study of T cell changes during pregnancy in multiple sclerosis. The data were produced by immunoSEQ multiplex PCR, yet TCRdb's version contains in-frame clones alone and is incomplete. The sample includes tens of thousands of clones, around 94% of them seen just once. The sequences come from CD8+ T cells from peripheral blood mononuclear cells, collected before pregnancy. All receptors derive from a female donor with multiple sclerosis, enrolled in a pregnancy study. Both conserved end residues are part of each CDR3. Each record gives: J gene, clone size, D gene, V gene, CDR3 DNA, CDR3 protein. The D gene is left open where the match is weak. The size of a clone is reported for some rows only, either as once, few or many, or as a class for expanded clones.

J: TRBJ2-1
size: .
D: TRBD2
V: TRBV5-1
DNA: TGCGCCAGCAGCTTGTTAGGGACTAGCGGGAGGAGGGAGCAGTTCTTC
CDR3: CASSLLGTSGRREQFF

J: TRBJ2-1
size: .
D: .
V: TRBV19
DNA: TGTGCCAGTAGACCCGGACTCTACAATGAGCAGTTCTTC
CDR3: CASRPGLYNEQFF

J: TRBJ1-3
size: .
D: TRBD1
V: TRBV4-2
DNA: TGTGCCAGCAGTTGGAGGGGGCCAGGAAACACCATATATTTT
CDR3: CASSWRGPGNTIYF

J: TRBJ2-1
size: .
D: .
V: TRBV6-4
DNA: TGTGCCAGCAGTGCGGACAGTAACCTCAATGAGCAGTTCTTC
CDR3: CASSADSNLNEQFF

J: TRBJ2-7
size: .
D: .
V: TRBV19
DNA: TGTGCCAGCCCGTCGGGGTCGAGTAGGACAGTTGTCGAGCAGTACTTC
CDR3: CASPSGSSRTVVEQYF

J: TRBJ2-5
size: .
D: TRBD1
V: TRBV9
DNA: TGTGCCAGCAGCGGGCAGGGGGATGGTGAGACCCAGTACTTC
CDR3: CASSGQGDGETQYF

J: TRBJ1-2
size: .
D: TRBD1
V: TRBV4-1
DNA: TGCGCCAGCAGCTCACCGGGACAGGGGGCGCCCGGCTACACCTTC
CDR3: CASSSPGQGAPGYTF

J: TRBJ1-1
size: .
D: TRBD1
V: TRBV10-2
DNA: TGCGCCAGCCAAGGGACAGTTTACGACACTGAAGCTTTCTTT
CDR3: CASQGTVYDTEAFF

J: TRBJ1-1
size: .
D: .
V: TRBV7-9
DNA: TGTGCCAGCAGCTTAGGGCTGATGAACACTGAAGCTTTCTTT
CDR3: CASSLGLMNTEAFF

J: TRBJ1-2
size: .
D: TRBD1
V: TRBV7-6
DNA: TGTGCCAGCAGCCCATTCGACAGGGACGGCTACACCTTC
CDR3: CASSPFDRDGYTF

J: TRBJ2-1
size: .
D: TRBD2
V: TRBV10-3
DNA: TGTGCCATCAGTGCCCCATTAGCGGGGAGCTCCTACAATGAGCAGTTCTTC
CDR3: CAISAPLAGSSYNEQFF

J: TRBJ2-5
size: .
D: TRBD2
V: TRBV6-6
DNA: TGTGCCAGCAGTTACCAACTAGCGTTAAAGACCCAGTACTTC
CDR3: CASSYQLALKTQYF

J: TRBJ2-7
size: .
D: TRBD1
V: TRBV19
DNA: TGTGCCAGTAGTATAGTCATTCGAGACAGGGAAAATCCCTACGAGCAGTACTTC
CDR3: CASSIVIRDRENPYEQYF

J: TRBJ2-2
size: .
D: .
V: TRBV7-9
DNA: TGTGCCAGCAGCTTCGGCACCGGGGAGCTGTTTTTT
CDR3: CASSFGTGELFF

J: TRBJ2-7
size: .
D: TRBD1
V: TRBV5-6
DNA: TGTGCCAGCAGCTGGTGGACAGGTGGTGGGTGGGAGCAGTACTTC
CDR3: CASSWWTGGGWEQYF

J: TRBJ1-1
size: .
D: .
V: TRBV27
DNA: TGTGCCAGCAGTTTATCCTTTACAGGATTCACTGAAGCTTTCTTT
CDR3: CASSLSFTGFTEAFF

J: TRBJ2-5
size: .
D: TRBD2
V: TRBV19
DNA: TGTGCCAGTAGTATTGGGACTAGCGGGACGCGGGAGACCCAGTACTTC
CDR3: CASSIGTSGTRETQYF

J: TRBJ1-2
size: few
D: .
V: TRBV7-9
DNA: TGTGCCAGCAGCCCCCGCCAGATGAGGGTTCGGTATGGCTACACCTTC
CDR3: CASSPRQMRVRYGYTF

J: TRBJ1-2
size: .
D: .
V: TRBV7-8
DNA: TGTGCCAGCAGCCAAGGAGTCGGCAGGGCCATGAACTATGGCTACACCTTC
CDR3: CASSQGVGRAMNYGYTF

J: TRBJ1-1
size: .
D: .
V: TRBV27
DNA: TGTGCCAGCAGGATAGGGAGCAACGGTGAAGCTTTCTTT
CDR3: CASRIGSNGEAFF

J: TRBJ1-2
size: .
D: TRBD1
V: TRBV9
DNA: TGTGCCAGCAGCCCCGCGACAGGGGCCTCAGATAGCTACACCTTC
CDR3: CASSPATGASDSYTF

J: TRBJ2-2
size: .
D: TRBD2
V: TRBV7-9
DNA: TGTGCCAGCAGCCCAGGTAGCGGGGACTCGAACACCGGGGAGCTGTTTTTT
CDR3: CASSPGSGDSNTGELFF

J: TRBJ1-4
size: .
D: .
V: TRBV5-4
DNA: TGTGCCAGCAGCTTGTTCGGAGGGAACGAAAAACTGTTTTTT
CDR3: CASSLFGGNEKLFF

J: TRBJ2-1
size: .
D: .
V: TRBV4-1
DNA: TGCGCCAGCAGCCAAGATTGGCAGGGGGGCTATGAGCAGTTCTTC
CDR3: CASSQDWQGGYEQFF

J: TRBJ2-7
size: .
D: TRBD1
V: TRBV11-2
DNA: TGTGCCAGCACGGACAGGAGATACTACGAGCAGTACTTC
CDR3: CASTDRRYYEQYF

J: TRBJ1-4
size: .
D: .
V: TRBV7-7
DNA: TGTGCCAGCAGCTTCTCTGTTAATGAAAAACTGTTTTTT
CDR3: CASSFSVNEKLFF

J: TRBJ2-7
size: .
D: TRBD2
V: TRBV28
DNA: TGTGCCAGCAGTTTTTTCGGGCGGGAGAGCTCCTACGAGCAGTACTTC
CDR3: CASSFFGRESSYEQYF

J: TRBJ1-1
size: .
D: .
V: TRBV6-1
DNA: TGTGCCAGCAGTAACTACCGGACACTCTTGATAACTTTCTTT
CDR3: CASSNYRTLLITFF

J: TRBJ1-1
size: .
D: .
V: TRBV19
DNA: TGTGCCAGTAGTATGAGGAGGGGAACTGAAGCTTTCTTT
CDR3: CASSMRRGTEAFF

J: TRBJ1-1
size: .
D: .
V: TRBV6-1
DNA: TGTGCCAGCAGTGACCTGGGGGCAAGGACTGAAGCTTTCTTT
CDR3: CASSDLGARTEAFF

J: TRBJ2-7
size: .
D: TRBD1
V: TRBV5-4
DNA: TGTGCCAGCAGCTTAGGGCAGGGGGTCTACGAGCAGTACTTC
CDR3: CASSLGQGVYEQYF

J: TRBJ2-1
size: .
D: TRBD1
V: TRBV19
DNA: TGTGCCAGTAGTATATTTTCAGGGGGCGAATTTTACAATGAGCAGTTCTTC
CDR3: CASSIFSGGEFYNEQFF

J: TRBJ2-7
size: .
D: TRBD2
V: TRBV29-1
DNA: TGCAGCGTTGAGTGGAGACTAGCGGGAGCGGGCTACGAGCAGTACTTC
CDR3: CSVEWRLAGAGYEQYF

J: TRBJ2-2
size: .
D: TRBD2
V: TRBV9
DNA: TGTGCCAGCAGCGTAGAGGGTAGCGGGAGCCTGAACACCGGGGAGCTGTTTTTT
CDR3: CASSVEGSGSLNTGELFF

J: TRBJ2-7
size: .
D: .
V: TRBV7-9
DNA: TGTGCCAGCAGCTTATACCCGGCGGGACCCTACGAGCAGTACTTC
CDR3: CASSLYPAGPYEQYF

J: TRBJ2-1
size: .
D: TRBD1
V: TRBV19
DNA: TGTGCCAGTAGTCCCGGGGACAGTCTCTACAATGAGCAGTTCTTC
CDR3: CASSPGDSLYNEQFF

J: TRBJ2-5
size: .
D: .
V: TRBV7-9
DNA: TGTGCCAGCAGCAACCCACGGGGGCAAGAGACCCAGTACTTC
CDR3: CASSNPRGQETQYF

J: TRBJ1-1
size: .
D: .
V: TRBV21-1
DNA: TGTGCCAGCAGCAAAAAGGGGCGCCACAGACCAAACACTGAAGCTTTCTTT
CDR3: CASSKKGRHRPNTEAFF

J: TRBJ2-7
size: once
D: TRBD2
V: TRBV28
DNA: TGTGCCAGCAGTTTATCGGCGGGAGAAGGCTACGAGCAGTACTTC
CDR3: CASSLSAGEGYEQYF

J: TRBJ1-1
size: .
D: TRBD1
V: TRBV9
DNA: TGTGCCAGCAGCCCTAGGGCAGGGGGTGGGACTGAAGCTTTCTTT
CDR3: CASSPRAGGGTEAFF

J: TRBJ1-5
size: .
D: .
V: TRBV5-5
DNA: TGTGCCAGCAGCTTGGAAGGGGTTACGCAGCCCCAGCATTTT
CDR3: CASSLEGVTQPQHF

J: TRBJ2-7
size: .
D: TRBD2
V: TRBV10-2
DNA: TGCGCCAGCAGTGAGGGGTGGGCTAGCGGCCCCTACGAGCAGTACTTC
CDR3: CASSEGWASGPYEQYF

J: TRBJ2-1
size: .
D: .
V: TRBV19
DNA: TGTGCCAGTAGTATGGGGGGAACCTCCTACAATGAGCAGTTCTTC
CDR3: CASSMGGTSYNEQFF

J: TRBJ1-5
size: .
D: .
V: TRBV6-5
DNA: TGTGCCAGCAGTTTTTCGGGGGACCAGCCCCAGCATTTT
CDR3: CASSFSGDQPQHF

J: TRBJ1-3
size: .
D: TRBD1
V: TRBV5-4
DNA: TGTGCCAGCAGCCAGGACAGGCTAAGCTCTGGAAACACCATATATTTT
CDR3: CASSQDRLSSGNTIYF

J: TRBJ2-1
size: once
D: .
V: TRBV4-3
DNA: TGCGCCAGCAGCCAACGTCTAGCGCCTTACAATGAGCAGTTCTTC
CDR3: CASSQRLAPYNEQFF